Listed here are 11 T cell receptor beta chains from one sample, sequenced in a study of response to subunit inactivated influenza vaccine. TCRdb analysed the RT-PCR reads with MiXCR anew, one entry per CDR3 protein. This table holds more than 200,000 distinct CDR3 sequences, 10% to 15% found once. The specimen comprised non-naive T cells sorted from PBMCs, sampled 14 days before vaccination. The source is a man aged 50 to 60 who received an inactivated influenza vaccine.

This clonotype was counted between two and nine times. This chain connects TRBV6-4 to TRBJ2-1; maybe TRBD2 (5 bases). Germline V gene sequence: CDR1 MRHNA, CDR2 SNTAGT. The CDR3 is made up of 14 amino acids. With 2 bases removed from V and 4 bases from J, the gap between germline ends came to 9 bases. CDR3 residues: CASSDGSRYNEQFF. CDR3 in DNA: TGTGCCAGCAGTGACGGGAGTCGGTACAATGAGCAGTTCTTC.

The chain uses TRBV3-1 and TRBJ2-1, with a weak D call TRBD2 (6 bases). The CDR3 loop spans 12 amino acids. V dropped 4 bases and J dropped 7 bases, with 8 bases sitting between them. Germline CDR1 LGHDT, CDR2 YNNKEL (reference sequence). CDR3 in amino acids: CASSPRENEQFF. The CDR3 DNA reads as TGTGCCAGCAGCCCTCGGGAGAATGAGCAGTTCTTC.

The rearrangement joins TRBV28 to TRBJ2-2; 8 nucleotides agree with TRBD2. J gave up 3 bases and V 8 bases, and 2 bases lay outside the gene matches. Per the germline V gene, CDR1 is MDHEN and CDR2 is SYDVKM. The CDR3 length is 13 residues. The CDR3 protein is CASREGHTGELFF. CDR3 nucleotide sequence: TGTGCCAGCCGGGAGGGGCACACCGGGGAGCTGTTTTTT.

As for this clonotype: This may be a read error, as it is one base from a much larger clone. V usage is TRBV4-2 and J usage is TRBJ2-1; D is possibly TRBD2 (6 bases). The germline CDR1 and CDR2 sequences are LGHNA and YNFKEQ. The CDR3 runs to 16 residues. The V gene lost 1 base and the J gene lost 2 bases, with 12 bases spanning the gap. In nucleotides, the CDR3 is TGTGCCAGCAGCCAAGGGCGGGGAGGACCCTACAATGAGCAGTTCTTC. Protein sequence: CASSQGRGGPYNEQFF.

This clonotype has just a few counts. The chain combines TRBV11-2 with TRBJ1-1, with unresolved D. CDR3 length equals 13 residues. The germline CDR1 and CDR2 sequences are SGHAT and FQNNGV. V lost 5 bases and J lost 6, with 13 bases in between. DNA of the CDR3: TGTGCCAGCAGCGCAGTGGTGCGCGCTGAAGCTTTCTTT. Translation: CASSAVVRAEAFF.

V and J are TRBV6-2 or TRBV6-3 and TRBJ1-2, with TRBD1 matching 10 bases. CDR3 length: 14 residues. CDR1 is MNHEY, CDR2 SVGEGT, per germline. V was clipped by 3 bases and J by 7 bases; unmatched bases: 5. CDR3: CASSYDRGLSGYTF. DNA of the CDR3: TGTGCCAGCAGTTATGACAGGGGGCTGAGTGGCTACACCTTC.

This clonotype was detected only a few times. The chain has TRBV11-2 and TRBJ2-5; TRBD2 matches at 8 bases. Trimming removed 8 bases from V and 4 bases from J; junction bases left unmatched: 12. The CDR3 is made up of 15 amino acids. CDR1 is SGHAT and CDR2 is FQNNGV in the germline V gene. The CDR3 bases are TGTGCCAGCGGGTTTAGCGGGGAAACGATAGAGACCCAGTACTTC. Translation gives CASGFSGETIETQYF.

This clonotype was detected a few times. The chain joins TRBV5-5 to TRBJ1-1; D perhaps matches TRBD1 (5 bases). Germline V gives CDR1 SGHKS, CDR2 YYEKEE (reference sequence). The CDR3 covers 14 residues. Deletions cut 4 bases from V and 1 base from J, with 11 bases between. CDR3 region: CASSRDGGNTEAFF. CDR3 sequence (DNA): TGTGCCAGCAGCCGGGACGGGGGGAACACTGAAGCTTTCTTT.

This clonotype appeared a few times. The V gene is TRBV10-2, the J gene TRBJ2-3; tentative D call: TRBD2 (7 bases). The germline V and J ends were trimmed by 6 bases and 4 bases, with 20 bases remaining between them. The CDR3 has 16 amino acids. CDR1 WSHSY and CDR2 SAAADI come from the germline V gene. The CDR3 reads CASRRTAGRGPDTQYF. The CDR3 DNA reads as TGCGCCAGCAGACGGACAGCGGGGCGGGGGCCAGATACGCAGTATTTT.

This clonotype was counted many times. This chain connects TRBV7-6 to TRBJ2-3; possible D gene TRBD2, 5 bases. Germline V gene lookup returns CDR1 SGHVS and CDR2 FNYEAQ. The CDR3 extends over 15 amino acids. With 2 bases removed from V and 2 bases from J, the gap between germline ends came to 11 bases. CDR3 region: CASSLWPEDTDTQYF. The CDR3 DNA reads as TGTGCCAGCAGCTTATGGCCGGAGGACACAGATACGCAGTATTTT. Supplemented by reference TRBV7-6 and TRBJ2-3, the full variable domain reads GAGVSQSPRYKVTKRGQDVALRCDPISGHVSLYWYRQALGQGPEFLTYFNYEAQQDKSGLPNDRFSAERPEGSISTLTIQRTEQRDSAMYRCASSLWPEDTDTQYFGPGTRLTVL.

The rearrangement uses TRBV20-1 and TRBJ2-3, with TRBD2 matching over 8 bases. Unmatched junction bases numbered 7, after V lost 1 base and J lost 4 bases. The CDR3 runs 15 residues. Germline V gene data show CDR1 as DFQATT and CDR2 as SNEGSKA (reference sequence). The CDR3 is CSARGSSGFADTQYF. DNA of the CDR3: TGCAGTGCTAGAGGGTCTAGCGGGTTCGCAGATACGCAGTATTTT.